This passage covers 8 T cell receptor beta chains from one sample sequenced in a study of blood T cells in healthy people across ages. A J-beta primer mix and a sample-barcoded 5' primer were used in a second PCR of about 6 to 12 cycles. TCRdb itself ran the 5' RACE reads through MiXCR, one entry per CDR3 protein. This sample has 1.5 million to 2 million distinct CDR3 sequences; approximately 40% occur once, and the top ten carry roughly 23%. Sequencing was carried out using blood. These receptors originate from a human donor in good health.

This clonotype was seen more than once but under ten times. The rearrangement joins TRBV7-2 to TRBJ2-1, with 8 bases fitting TRBD1. Germline assignment: CDR1 SGHTA and CDR2 FQGNSA. The CDR3 has 11 amino acids. Trimming cost V 5 bases and J 15 bases; bases outside gene matches: 6. CDR3 residues: CASSLGTGTFF. Written as DNA, the CDR3 is TGTGCCAGCAGCCTAGGGACAGGCACGTTCTTC. Complete variable domain (other parts from reference TRBV7-2 and TRBJ2-1): GAGVSQSPSNKVTEKGKDVELRCDPISGHTALYWYRQSLGQGLEFLIYFQGNSAPDKSGLPSDRFSAERTGGSVSTLTIQRTQQEDSAVYLCASSLGTGTFFGPGTRLTVL.

This clonotype was seen a handful of times. The chain combines TRBV6-5 with TRBJ2-1; D is undetermined. CDR3 length: 15 amino acids. Germline-derived CDR1 and CDR2 are MNHEY and SVGAGI. V was trimmed by 5 bases and J by 0 bases, leaving 11 bases between them. The DNA of the CDR3 is TGTGCCAGCAGTCGTCCTCAATTCTCCTACAATGAGCAGTTCTTC. Protein sequence: CASSRPQFSYNEQFF.

The V call is TRBV5-1, the J call TRBJ2-2, with 9 bases matching TRBD1. The CDR3 is 15 residues long. V was clipped by 7 bases and J by 1 base; unmatched bases: 5. Germline CDR1 and CDR2: SGHRS and YFSETQ. The CDR3 DNA follows: TGCGCCAGCTTAACAGGGGGCTTGAACACCGGGGAGCTGTTTTTT. This sequence encodes CASLTGGLNTGELFF.

V usage is TRBV12-3 or TRBV12-4 and J usage is TRBJ1-2; TRBD1 matches 7 bases. V lost 7 bases, J lost 1 base, and 9 bases stayed unmatched. The CDR3 covers 15 residues. The CDR3 region is CASIRTGSHNYGYTF. The CDR3 nucleotides are TGTGCCAGCATTCGGACAGGAAGCCATAACTATGGCTACACCTTC.

J is TRBJ2-7 and V is TRBV5-1; D may be TRBD1 (5 bases). The CDR3 extends over 12 amino acids. V lost 4 bases, J lost 9 bases, and 14 bases lay in between. Germline V gives CDR1 SGHRS, CDR2 YFSETQ. Here the CDR3 reads CASSPTEGGQYF. In nucleotides, the CDR3 is TGCGCCAGCAGCCCGACAGAAGGCGGGCAGTACTTC.

The chain carries TRBV29-1 and TRBJ1-2; D gene uncertain. Germline CDR1 and CDR2: SQVTM and ANQGSEA. V lost 0 bases to trimming and J lost 10 bases, with 3 bases between them. The CDR3 consists of 9 residues. The CDR3 nucleotides are TGCAGCGTTGAAGATATCTACACCTTC. Its protein product is CSVEDIYTF.

The chain uses TRBV28 and TRBJ2-4; 7 nucleotides agree with TRBD1. This CDR3 is 13 amino acids long. Germline V gene sequence: CDR1 MDHEN, CDR2 SYDVKM. V lost 6 bases and J lost 13; bases outside the gene matches: 12. The chain's CDR3 is CASSGQGVGEQYF. The CDR3 nucleotides read TGTGCCAGCAGCGGTCAGGGGGTTGGGGAGCAGTACTTC.

The chain recombines TRBV2 with TRBJ1-2; 7 bases fit TRBD1. The CDR3 consists of 15 residues. The junction had 11 bases not matched to a gene; V was cut back by 6 bases and J by 4 bases. Germline V gives CDR1 SNHLY, CDR2 FYNNEI. For the CDR3, the DNA is TGTGCCAGCAGAAGTCCTACAGGGGCGACCTATGGCTACACCTTC. This gives the protein CASRSPTGATYGYTF.